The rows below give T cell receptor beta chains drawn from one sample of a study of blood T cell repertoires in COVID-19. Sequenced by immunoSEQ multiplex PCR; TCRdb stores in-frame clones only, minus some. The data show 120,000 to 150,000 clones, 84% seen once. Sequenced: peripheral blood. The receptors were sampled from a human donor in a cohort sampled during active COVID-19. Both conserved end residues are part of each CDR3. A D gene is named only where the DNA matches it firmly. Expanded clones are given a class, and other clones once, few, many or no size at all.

CDR3 protein: CASRATDNTEAFF; CDR3 DNA: TGTGCCAGCCGAGCGACCGATAACACTGAAGCTTTCTTT; J gene: TRBJ1-1; D gene: NA; V gene: TRBV3-1/TRBV3-2; clone size: once
CDR3 protein: CASSYRGNTEAFF; CDR3 DNA: TGCGCCAGCAGCTATCGGGGAAACACTGAAGCTTTCTTT; J gene: TRBJ1-1; D gene: NA; V gene: TRBV4-1; clone size: NA
CDR3 protein: CASSSGQNSPLHF; CDR3 DNA: TGTGCCAGCTCGTCGGGACAGAATTCACCCCTCCACTTT; J gene: TRBJ1-6; D gene: TRBD1; V gene: TRBV18; clone size: NA
CDR3 protein: CASSLAGSSRVNTIYF; CDR3 DNA: TGTGCCAGCAGCTTGGCCGGGAGCAGCCGAGTTAACACCATATATTTT; J gene: TRBJ1-3; D gene: NA; V gene: TRBV5-6; clone size: NA
CDR3 protein: CASSTAGVAGGGNEQFF; CDR3 DNA: TGTGCCAGTAGCACCGCCGGGGTCGCGGGAGGTGGGAATGAGCAGTTCTTC; J gene: TRBJ2-1; D gene: TRBD2; V gene: TRBV19; clone size: NA
CDR3 protein: CASSLDSGGHGYTF; CDR3 DNA: TGTGCCAGCAGCTTGGATTCGGGGGGACATGGCTACACCTTC; J gene: TRBJ1-2; D gene: NA; V gene: TRBV5-6; clone size: NA
CDR3 protein: CAWRGGSNTEAFF; CDR3 DNA: TGTGCCTGGAGGGGCGGGTCGAACACTGAAGCTTTCTTT; J gene: TRBJ1-1; D gene: NA; V gene: TRBV30; clone size: NA
CDR3 protein: CASSSLTAAANLYNEQFF; CDR3 DNA: TGTGCCAGCAGTTCTCTCACCGCGGCTGCGAACCTCTACAATGAGCAGTTCTTC; J gene: TRBJ2-1; D gene: NA; V gene: TRBV28; clone size: NA
CDR3 protein: CASSARTANYGYTF; CDR3 DNA: TGTGCCAGCAGCGCCCGGACAGCCAACTATGGCTACACCTTC; J gene: TRBJ1-2; D gene: NA; V gene: TRBV6-5; clone size: NA
CDR3 protein: CACREASGASNEQFF; CDR3 DNA: TGTGCCTGCCGTGAGGCTAGCGGTGCTTCTAATGAGCAGTTCTTC; J gene: TRBJ2-1; D gene: TRBD2; V gene: TRBV2; clone size: NA
CDR3 protein: CASQTTGVTNTGELFF; CDR3 DNA: TGTGCCAGCCAAACGACAGGGGTAACGAACACCGGGGAGCTGTTTTTT; J gene: TRBJ2-2; D gene: TRBD1; V gene: TRBV25-1; clone size: once
CDR3 protein: CAIGDSQETQYF; CDR3 DNA: TGTGCCATCGGGGACAGCCAAGAGACCCAGTACTTC; J gene: TRBJ2-5; D gene: TRBD1; V gene: TRBV10-3; clone size: NA
CDR3 protein: CASSPHGGDTDTQYF; CDR3 DNA: TGTGCCAGCAGCCCTCATGGGGGGGACACAGATACGCAGTATTTT; J gene: TRBJ2-3; D gene: TRBD2; V gene: TRBV7-9; clone size: NA
CDR3 protein: CASSPRVRDRGTEAFF; CDR3 DNA: TGTGCCAGCAGCCCGCGGGTCCGGGACAGGGGAACTGAAGCTTTCTTT; J gene: TRBJ1-1; D gene: TRBD1; V gene: TRBV7-4; clone size: NA
CDR3 protein: CASSEGQGANTEAFF; CDR3 DNA: TGTGCCAGCAGTGAAGGACAGGGGGCTAACACTGAAGCTTTCTTT; J gene: TRBJ1-1; D gene: TRBD1; V gene: TRBV2; clone size: NA
CDR3 protein: CASSGTGDQNEQYF; CDR3 DNA: TGCGCCAGCAGTGGGACAGGGGACCAGAACGAGCAGTACTTC; J gene: TRBJ2-7; D gene: TRBD1; V gene: TRBV10-1; clone size: NA
CDR3 protein: CASADDRAGNSPLHF; CDR3 DNA: TGTGCCAGCGCCGACGACAGGGCAGGCAATTCACCCCTCCACTTT; J gene: TRBJ1-6; D gene: TRBD1; V gene: TRBV2; clone size: NA
CDR3 protein: CASGDPGAETQYF; CDR3 DNA: TGTGCCAGCGGCGACCCAGGGGCAGAGACCCAGTACTTC; J gene: TRBJ2-5; D gene: NA; V gene: TRBV6-5; clone size: NA
CDR3 protein: CASNRQGARTNTEAFF; CDR3 DNA: TGTGCCAGCAATCGTCAGGGGGCGCGGACGAACACTGAAGCTTTCTTT; J gene: TRBJ1-1; D gene: TRBD1; V gene: TRBV2; clone size: NA
CDR3 protein: CACKDRGGLVGFF; CDR3 DNA: TGTGCCTGTAAAGACAGGGGGGGCCTGGTTGGGTTCTTC; J gene: TRBJ2-1; D gene: TRBD1; V gene: TRBV30; clone size: NA
CDR3 protein: CASSEGLASYNEQFF; CDR3 DNA: TGCGCCAGCAGCGAGGGACTAGCCAGTTACAATGAGCAGTTCTTC; J gene: TRBJ2-1; D gene: TRBD2; V gene: TRBV5-1; clone size: NA
CDR3 protein: CASSSQWDSKNSGANVLTF; CDR3 DNA: TGTGCCAGCAGCTCCCAATGGGACAGTAAAAACTCTGGGGCCAACGTCCTGACTTTC; J gene: TRBJ2-6; D gene: TRBD1; V gene: TRBV7-3; clone size: NA
CDR3 protein: CASSGFNRGLGDTQYF; CDR3 DNA: TGTGCCAGCAGTGGCTTTAATAGGGGGCTTGGAGATACGCAGTATTTT; J gene: TRBJ2-3; D gene: TRBD1; V gene: TRBV6-1; clone size: NA
CDR3 protein: CASSRSTGGATNEKLFF; CDR3 DNA: TGTGCCAGCAGCCGGTCTACAGGGGGCGCGACTAATGAAAAACTGTTTTTT; J gene: TRBJ1-4; D gene: TRBD1; V gene: TRBV14; clone size: NA
CDR3 protein: CASRQGEMNTEAFF; CDR3 DNA: TGTGCCAGCAGACAGGGGGAGATGAACACTGAAGCTTTCTTT; J gene: TRBJ1-1; D gene: TRBD1; V gene: TRBV3-1/TRBV3-2; clone size: NA
CDR3 protein: CASSLRPPGGLETQYF; CDR3 DNA: TGTGCCAGCAGCTTAAGGCCCCCGGGAGGGTTAGAGACCCAGTACTTC; J gene: TRBJ2-5; D gene: TRBD2; V gene: TRBV7-8; clone size: NA
CDR3 protein: CASSTDSNTEAFF; CDR3 DNA: TGTGCCAGCAGTACGGACTCTAACACTGAAGCTTTCTTT; J gene: TRBJ1-1; D gene: NA; V gene: TRBV6-4; clone size: NA
CDR3 protein: CASSIWGGGDGETQYF; CDR3 DNA: TGTGCCAGCAGCATCTGGGGCGGGGGGGATGGCGAGACCCAGTACTTC; J gene: TRBJ2-5; D gene: TRBD2; V gene: TRBV3-1/TRBV3-2; clone size: NA
CDR3 protein: CASKTGVQETQYF; CDR3 DNA: TGTGCCAGCAAGACAGGGGTACAAGAGACCCAGTACTTC; J gene: TRBJ2-5; D gene: TRBD1; V gene: TRBV19; clone size: NA
CDR3 protein: CASSWNPGTIYNEQFF; CDR3 DNA: TGTGCCAGCAGCTGGAACCCCGGGACAATCTACAATGAGCAGTTCTTC; J gene: TRBJ2-1; D gene: NA; V gene: TRBV5-6; clone size: NA
CDR3 protein: CASSEGTGSTEAFF; CDR3 DNA: TGTGCCAGCAGCGAGGGGACAGGGAGTACTGAAGCTTTCTTT; J gene: TRBJ1-1; D gene: TRBD1; V gene: TRBV9; clone size: NA
CDR3 protein: CASSLTSSGSVTGELFF; CDR3 DNA: TGTGCCAGCAGCTTAACCTCTAGCGGGAGTGTCACCGGGGAGCTGTTTTTT; J gene: TRBJ2-2; D gene: TRBD2; V gene: TRBV7-3; clone size: NA
CDR3 protein: CASSVSGQLANTGELFF; CDR3 DNA: TGTGCCAGCAGCGTCTCAGGACAGCTCGCGAACACCGGGGAGCTGTTTTTT; J gene: TRBJ2-2; D gene: NA; V gene: TRBV9; clone size: NA
CDR3 protein: CASSTFWRGGEQPQHF; CDR3 DNA: TGTGCCAGTAGTACCTTCTGGAGAGGGGGCGAACAGCCCCAGCATTTT; J gene: TRBJ1-5; D gene: TRBD1; V gene: TRBV19; clone size: many
CDR3 protein: CASSPQGGTEAFF; CDR3 DNA: TGTGCCAGCTCACCGCAGGGTGGGACTGAAGCTTTCTTT; J gene: TRBJ1-1; D gene: NA; V gene: TRBV18; clone size: NA
CDR3 protein: CASSRDSGNEQFF; CDR3 DNA: TGTGCCAGCAGCCGAGACAGTGGCAATGAGCAGTTCTTC; J gene: TRBJ2-1; D gene: NA; V gene: TRBV3-1/TRBV3-2; clone size: NA
CDR3 protein: CASSRRGETQYF; CDR3 DNA: TGTGCCAGCAGCCGGAGGGGTGAGACCCAGTACTTC; J gene: TRBJ2-5; D gene: NA; V gene: TRBV4-2; clone size: once
CDR3 protein: CASSSPDRGRHWNYGYTF; CDR3 DNA: TGTGCCAGCAGTTCGCCGGACAGGGGGCGCCATTGGAACTATGGCTACACCTTC; J gene: TRBJ1-2; D gene: TRBD1; V gene: TRBV27; clone size: NA
CDR3 protein: CASSLAQGGEKLFF; CDR3 DNA: TGCGCCAGCAGCTTGGCCCAGGGAGGAGAAAAACTGTTTTTT; J gene: TRBJ1-4; D gene: NA; V gene: TRBV5-1; clone size: NA
CDR3 protein: CASSLLTVNEKLFF; CDR3 DNA: TGTGCCAGCAGCTTGCTTACGGTTAATGAAAAACTGTTTTTT; J gene: TRBJ1-4; D gene: NA; V gene: TRBV5-5; clone size: once
CDR3 protein: CASSPGQNTEAFF; CDR3 DNA: TGTGCCAGCAGCCCCGGTCAGAACACTGAAGCTTTCTTT; J gene: TRBJ1-1; D gene: NA; V gene: TRBV7-9; clone size: NA
CDR3 protein: CSVEAGIAPNYGYTF; CDR3 DNA: TGCAGCGTTGAAGCAGGAATCGCTCCCAACTATGGCTACACCTTC; J gene: TRBJ1-2; D gene: NA; V gene: TRBV29-1; clone size: NA
CDR3 protein: CASSLSQGADGYTF; CDR3 DNA: TGTGCCAGCAGCTTGTCACAGGGGGCAGATGGCTACACCTTC; J gene: TRBJ1-2; D gene: TRBD1; V gene: TRBV5-4; clone size: few
CDR3 protein: CASSLSGDSSYEQYF; CDR3 DNA: TGTGCCAGCAGCCTTAGCGGGGACAGCTCCTACGAGCAGTACTTC; J gene: TRBJ2-7; D gene: NA; V gene: TRBV7-9; clone size: NA
CDR3 protein: CANRPGLAATDTQYF; CDR3 DNA: TGTGCCAACAGACCCGGACTAGCGGCCACAGATACGCAGTATTTT; J gene: TRBJ2-3; D gene: TRBD2; V gene: TRBV7-9; clone size: NA
CDR3 protein: CASSFAGEWETQYF; CDR3 DNA: TGTGCCAGTAGTTTCGCAGGGGAGTGGGAGACCCAGTACTTC; J gene: TRBJ2-5; D gene: NA; V gene: TRBV19; clone size: NA
CDR3 protein: CSVEGGTSGFNEQFF; CDR3 DNA: TGCAGCGTTGAAGGGGGGACTAGCGGTTTCAATGAGCAGTTCTTC; J gene: TRBJ2-1; D gene: TRBD2; V gene: TRBV29-1; clone size: few
CDR3 protein: CASSFASKQFF; CDR3 DNA: TGTGCCAGCAGCTTTGCCAGTAAGCAGTTCTTC; J gene: TRBJ2-1; D gene: NA; V gene: TRBV5-6; clone size: NA
CDR3 protein: CASSQVVLAGGEQFF; CDR3 DNA: TGTGCCAGCAGCCAAGTGGTACTAGCGGGGGGAGAGCAGTTCTTC; J gene: TRBJ2-1; D gene: TRBD2; V gene: TRBV4-2; clone size: NA
CDR3 protein: CASKIAGTDTQYF; CDR3 DNA: TGTGCCAGCAAGATAGCGGGCACAGATACGCAGTATTTT; J gene: TRBJ2-3; D gene: NA; V gene: TRBV6-5; clone size: NA
CDR3 protein: CASSFRGGTGGLNSPLHF; CDR3 DNA: TGTGCCAGCAGCTTTAGGGGAGGGACAGGGGGTTTAAATTCACCCCTCCACTTT; J gene: TRBJ1-6; D gene: TRBD1; V gene: TRBV11-2; clone size: NA
CDR3 protein: CASSMTAYSNQPQHF; CDR3 DNA: TGTGCCAGCAGCATGACAGCTTATAGCAATCAGCCCCAGCATTTT; J gene: TRBJ1-5; D gene: NA; V gene: TRBV7-2; clone size: many
CDR3 protein: CASSAGRTYEIETQYF; CDR3 DNA: TGTGCCAGCAGCGCCGGGAGGACTTACGAGATTGAGACCCAGTACTTC; J gene: TRBJ2-5; D gene: TRBD2; V gene: TRBV9; clone size: NA
CDR3 protein: CAISESGQGADTQYF; CDR3 DNA: TGTGCCATCAGTGAGTCCGGACAGGGCGCAGATACGCAGTATTTT; J gene: TRBJ2-3; D gene: TRBD1; V gene: TRBV10-3; clone size: few
CDR3 protein: CASSLGDRSLNTIYF; CDR3 DNA: TGCGCCAGCAGCTTGGGGGACAGGTCCCTCAACACCATATATTTT; J gene: TRBJ1-3; D gene: TRBD1; V gene: TRBV5-1; clone size: NA
CDR3 protein: CASAHGGQGETQYF; CDR3 DNA: TGTGCTAGTGCCCATGGGGGACAGGGTGAGACCCAGTACTTC; J gene: TRBJ2-5; D gene: TRBD1; V gene: TRBV12-5; clone size: NA
CDR3 protein: CASSGLRGRTYEQYF; CDR3 DNA: TGTGCCAGCAGTGGCCTAAGGGGGCGAACCTACGAGCAGTACTTC; J gene: TRBJ2-7; D gene: TRBD1; V gene: TRBV2; clone size: NA
CDR3 protein: CASSPGTAYNEQFF; CDR3 DNA: TGTGCCAGCAGTCCCGGGACAGCTTACAATGAGCAGTTCTTC; J gene: TRBJ2-1; D gene: TRBD1; V gene: TRBV5-4; clone size: NA
CDR3 protein: CASSQEDQGIDTQYF; CDR3 DNA: TGTGCCAGCAGCCAAGAGGATCAGGGGATAGATACGCAGTATTTT; J gene: TRBJ2-3; D gene: NA; V gene: TRBV14; clone size: NA
CDR3 protein: CASSQLGQGGPTVNTEAFF; CDR3 DNA: TGTGCCAGCTCACAACTGGGACAGGGGGGCCCTACGGTGAACACTGAAGCTTTCTTT; J gene: TRBJ1-1; D gene: TRBD1; V gene: TRBV18; clone size: NA